The 3 T cell receptor beta chains reported below all come from one sample, sequenced in a study of CD8+CD57+ T cells in acquired aplastic anemia. Profiling that covered TCR beta VDJ and CDR3 relied on genomic DNA as its template. One entry per CDR3 protein results from TCRdb running MiXCR on the reads. The sample lists 150,000 or so distinct CDR3 sequences, roughly 45% occurring once. An expansion of CD8+CD57+ cells by flow cytometry had been shown in patients chosen for sequencing. Sequencing used sorted CD4+, CD8+, or CD8+CD57+ T cells (not recorded which) from PBMCs. The receptor set was obtained from a human donor with aplastic anemia.

This clonotype was detected a few times. The V call is TRBV3-1, the J call TRBJ2-3; the D gene is possibly TRBD1 (6 bases). The CDR3 sequence is 15 residues long. Deletions cut 4 bases from V and 2 bases from J, with 13 bases between. Germline CDR1 reads LGHDT; CDR2 reads YNNKEL (reference sequence). CDR3 protein: CASSLQGRDTDTQYF. In nucleotides, the CDR3 is TGTGCCAGCAGCCTACAGGGACGGGACACAGATACGCAGTATTTT.

This clonotype showed up many times. The rearrangement uses TRBV7-9 and TRBJ2-1; the D is unclear. Trimming left V 5 bases short and J 4 bases short, with 9 bases between. Germline V gene data show CDR1 as SEHNR and CDR2 as FQNEAQ (reference sequence). The CDR3 is 13 amino acids. Written as DNA, the CDR3 is TGTGCCAGCAGCGTACAGAATTACAATGAGCAGTTCTTC. Translating it yields CASSVQNYNEQFF.

V usage is TRBV15 and J usage is TRBJ2-3; 8 bases map to TRBD1. V was clipped by 3 bases and J by 4 bases; unmatched bases: 3. There are 14 residues in the CDR3. Germline values: CDR1 LNHNV, CDR2 YYDKDF (reference sequence). CDR3 region: CATSSGQGPDTQYF. The CDR3 DNA is TGTGCCACCAGCAGCGGACAGGGCCCAGATACGCAGTATTTT.